Here is one T cell receptor (beta chain) with its context. Its antigen remains unidentified. The CDR3 contains 15 residues. Germline CDR1 reads KGHSH; CDR2 reads LQKENI. The ends were cut back, 2 bases at V and 2 bases at J, with 10 bases in the middle. The data are from a study of cytomegalovirus exposure and HLA in healthy donors. General study findings and limits: Subsequent analysis of the 120 or so validation repertoires found a tendency for first-cohort TCR clusters to co-occur. In vitro assays verified that three CMV-associated chains recognized CMV antigens specifically. Rarity held for most TCR sequences, but there were some public TCRs that occurred in many donors.

The roughly 120-subject validation cohort, separate from the roughly 700-subject first cohort, included the donors. The protocol was immunoSEQ multiplex PCR, while the TCRdb copy is restricted to in-frame clones and leaves out a portion. The sample shows under 100,000 clones, 95% of them seen only once. The rearrangement joins TRBV18 to TRBJ1-5; weak D call: TRBD1 (5 bases). Sequencing used PBMCs. This receptor was obtained from a woman aged 18-29 years in good health and CMV-seronegative. Here the CDR3 DNA reads TGTGCCAGCTCACCAGGAGACAGCCGCAATCAGCCCCAGCATTTT. Amino acid sequence: CASSPGDSRNQPQHF. Full variable domain (rest looked up from reference TRBV18 and TRBJ1-5): NAGVMQNPRHLVRRRGQEARLRCSPMKGHSHVYWYRQLPEEGLKFMVYLQKENIIDESGMPKERFSAEFPKEGPSILRIQQVVRGDSAAYFCASSPGDSRNQPQHFGDGTRLSIL.